This T cell receptor beta chain was found in a study of PD-1 blockade in classical Hodgkin lymphoma. This table comes from immunoSEQ multiplex PCR, and its TCRdb copy is limited to in-frame clones, with some not included. The table includes tens of thousands of clones, 89% detected once. Germline V lookup: CDR1 MNHNS, CDR2 SASEGT. This CDR3 has 14 residues. The J segment lost 4 bases and the V segment lost 5 bases, leaving 7 bases of the junction unmatched. In every patient, relapse followed autologous stem cell transplantation, while exposure to brentuximab vedotin differed. Sequencing was performed on peripheral blood mononuclear cells (PBMCs), taken at baseline. V is TRBV6-1 and J is TRBJ1-1; TRBD1 matches at 7 bases. The sequence came from a human donor with classical Hodgkin lymphoma. The CDR3 region has the DNA TGTGCCAGCAGTTGGGACAGTCGATCCACTGAAGCTTTCTTT. Translation gives CASSWDSRSTEAFF.